This TCR beta chain was profiled in a study of glioma-infiltrating T cells. Germline V CDR1 and CDR2: SGHVS, FQNEAQ. The CDR3 is made up of 15 amino acids. V lost 5 bases to trimming and J lost 3 bases; unmatched junction nucleotides: 7. Using RNA template, CDR3s of TCR alpha and beta were amplified with iRepertoire arm-PCR. Tissue mRNA or PBMC total RNA, roughly 95-400 ng, went into one-step reverse transcription and amplification. TCRdb re-called the multiplex PCR reads with MiXCR, one entry per CDR3 protein. This table holds 400,000 or so distinct CDR3 sequences, roughly two fifths found once. This clonotype showed up just a few times. The antigen is not known. Whole-study results and caveats: Only very few CDR3 sequences appeared in both tissue and blood. Signature shared blood CDR3 motifs were enriched in low-divergence and depleted in high-divergence patients. Above-expected tissue-blood divergence occurred in all gliomas, most in low-grade ones.

The rearrangement uses TRBV7-8 and TRBJ2-3, with 8 bases identical to TRBD1. Sequencing was done on a sample of glioma tissue, nonneoplastic brain tissue, or PBMCs (not recorded which). This receptor was obtained from a human donor with low-grade glioma or glioblastoma, undergoing nonglioma brain surgery, or in good health (not recorded which). CDR3 protein: CASSKRQGWTDTQYF. The CDR3 DNA reads TGTGCCAGCAGCAAAAGACAGGGGTGGACAGATACGCAGTATTTT.